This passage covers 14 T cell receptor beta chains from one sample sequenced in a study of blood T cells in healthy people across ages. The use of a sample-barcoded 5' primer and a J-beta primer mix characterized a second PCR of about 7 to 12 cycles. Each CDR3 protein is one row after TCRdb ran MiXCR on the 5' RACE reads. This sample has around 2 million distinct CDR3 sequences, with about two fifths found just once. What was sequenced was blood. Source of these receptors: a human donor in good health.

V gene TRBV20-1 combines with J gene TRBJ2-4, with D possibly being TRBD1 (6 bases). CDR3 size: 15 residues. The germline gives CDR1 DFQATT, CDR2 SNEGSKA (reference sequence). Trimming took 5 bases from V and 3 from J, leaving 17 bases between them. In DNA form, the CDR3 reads TGCAGTGCTCCCTCAGGGGAATGGGGCAAAAACATTCAGTACTTC. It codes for CSAPSGEWGKNIQYF.

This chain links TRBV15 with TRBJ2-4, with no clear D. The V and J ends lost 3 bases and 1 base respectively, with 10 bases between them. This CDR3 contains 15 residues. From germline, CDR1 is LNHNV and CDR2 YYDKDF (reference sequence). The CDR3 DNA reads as TGTGCCACCAGCAGTCCAGGCCTGGCCAAAAACATTCAGTACTTC. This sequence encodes CATSSPGLAKNIQYF.

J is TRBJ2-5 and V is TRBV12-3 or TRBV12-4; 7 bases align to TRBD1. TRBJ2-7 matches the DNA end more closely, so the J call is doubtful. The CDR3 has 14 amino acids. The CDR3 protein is CASSATGTVYEQYF. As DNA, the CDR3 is TGTGCCAGCAGTGCGACAGGGACCGTTTACGAGCAGTACTTC.

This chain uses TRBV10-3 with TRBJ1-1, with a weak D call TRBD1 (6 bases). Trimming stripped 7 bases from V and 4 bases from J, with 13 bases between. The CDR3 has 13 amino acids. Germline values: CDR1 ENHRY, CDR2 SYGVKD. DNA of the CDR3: TGTGCCATCACCAGGGGCGAGGGCACTGAAGCTTTCTTT. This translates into CAITRGEGTEAFF.

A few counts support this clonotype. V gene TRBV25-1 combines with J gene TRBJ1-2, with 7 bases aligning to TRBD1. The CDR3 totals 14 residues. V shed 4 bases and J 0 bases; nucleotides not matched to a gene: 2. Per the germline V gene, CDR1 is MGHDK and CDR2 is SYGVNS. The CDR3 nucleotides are TGTGCCAGCAGTGGGGGACAGTCTAACTATGGCTACACCTTC. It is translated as CASSGGQSNYGYTF.

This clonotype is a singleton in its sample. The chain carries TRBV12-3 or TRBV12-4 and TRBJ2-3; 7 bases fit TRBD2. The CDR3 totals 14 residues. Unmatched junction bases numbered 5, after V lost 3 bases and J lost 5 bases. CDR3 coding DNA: TGTGCCAGCAGTTTTACCGGGACTAAAGATACGCAGTATTTT. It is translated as CASSFTGTKDTQYF.

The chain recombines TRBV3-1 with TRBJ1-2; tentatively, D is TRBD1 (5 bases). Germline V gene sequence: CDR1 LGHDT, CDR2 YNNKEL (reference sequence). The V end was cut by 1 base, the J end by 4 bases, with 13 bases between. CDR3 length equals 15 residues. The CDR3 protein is CASSQGSPGRYGYTF. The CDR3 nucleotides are TGTGCCAGCAGCCAAGGGAGTCCGGGACGCTATGGCTACACCTTC.

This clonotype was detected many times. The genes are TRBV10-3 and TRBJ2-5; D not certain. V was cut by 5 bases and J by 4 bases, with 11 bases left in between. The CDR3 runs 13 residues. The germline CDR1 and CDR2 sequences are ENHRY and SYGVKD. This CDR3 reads CAISTTYRETQYF. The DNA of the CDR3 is TGTGCCATCAGTACGACTTATCGAGAGACCCAGTACTTC.

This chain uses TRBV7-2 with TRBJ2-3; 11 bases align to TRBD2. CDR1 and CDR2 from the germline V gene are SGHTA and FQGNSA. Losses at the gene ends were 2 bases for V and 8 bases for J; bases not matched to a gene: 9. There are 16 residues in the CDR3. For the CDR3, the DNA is TGTGCCAGCAGCTTAATAGCGGGGGGGCTCGTTGGTACGCAGTATTTT. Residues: CASSLIAGGLVGTQYF.

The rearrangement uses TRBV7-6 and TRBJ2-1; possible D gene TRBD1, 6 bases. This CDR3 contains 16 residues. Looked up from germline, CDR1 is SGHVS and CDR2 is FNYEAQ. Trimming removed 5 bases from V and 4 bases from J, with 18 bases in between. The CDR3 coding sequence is TGTGCCAGCAGCCTCTCCAGGGGAAGGGATTACAATGAGCAGTTCTTC. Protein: CASSLSRGRDYNEQFF.

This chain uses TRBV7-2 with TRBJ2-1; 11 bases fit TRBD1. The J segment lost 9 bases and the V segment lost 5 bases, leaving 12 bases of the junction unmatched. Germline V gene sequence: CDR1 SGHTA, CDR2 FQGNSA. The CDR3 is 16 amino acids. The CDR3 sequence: CASSLWSGTGGSEQFF. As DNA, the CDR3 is TGTGCCAGCAGCCTGTGGTCCGGGACAGGGGGTAGTGAGCAGTTCTTC.

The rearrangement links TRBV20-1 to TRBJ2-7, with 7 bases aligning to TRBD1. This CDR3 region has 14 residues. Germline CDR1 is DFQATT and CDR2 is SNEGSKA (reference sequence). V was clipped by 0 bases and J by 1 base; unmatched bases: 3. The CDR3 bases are TGCAGTGCTAGAGATCTGGGACAGTCCTACGAGCAGTACTTC. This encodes CSARDLGQSYEQYF.

CDR3 nucleotide sequence: TGTGCCACCAGCATGGGATCTTACTATGGCTACACCTTC. It yields the protein CATSMGSYYGYTF. The chain employs TRBV15 and TRBJ1-2; D unclear. The CDR3 sequence is 13 residues long. Trimming pared 4 bases from V and 3 bases from J, leaving 9 bases between. CDR1 is LNHNV, CDR2 YYDKDF, per germline (reference sequence).

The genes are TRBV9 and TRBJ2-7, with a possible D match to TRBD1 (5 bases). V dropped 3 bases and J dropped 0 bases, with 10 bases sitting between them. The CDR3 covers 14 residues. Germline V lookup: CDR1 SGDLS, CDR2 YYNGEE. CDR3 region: CASSEGSSSYEQYF. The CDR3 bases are TGTGCCAGCAGCGAGGGGTCGAGCTCCTACGAGCAGTACTTC.